Listed here is a single T cell receptor beta chain. Here immunoSEQ multiplex PCR was the method, and the copy in TCRdb shows in-frame clones only, minus some. The table shows about 26,000 clones, with roughly two thirds occurring only once. The sample is drawn from a study of PD-1 blockade in classical Hodgkin lymphoma. Each patient relapsed following autologous stem cell transplantation, and prior brentuximab vedotin exposure differed. V shed 4 bases and J 7 bases; nucleotides not matched to a gene: 13. The length of the CDR3 is 17 residues. From germline, CDR1 is SGHNT and CDR2 YYREEE (reference sequence).

The chain couples TRBV5-4 to TRBJ2-2; 10 bases are a match to TRBD2. The specimen comprised peripheral blood mononuclear cells (PBMCs), sampled before the second cycle of nivolumab. This clonotype was sampled from a human donor with classical Hodgkin lymphoma. CDR3 nucleotide sequence: TGTGCCAGCAGCCCCCGGACTAGCGGAGGGCGGGACGGGGAGCTGTTTTTT. Amino acid sequence: CASSPRTSGGRDGELFF.